This TCR beta chain is from a study of beta chain features in type 1 diabetes. Turning to the study itself: Patient and healthy donor groups were alike in age, gender and cell yields.

What was sequenced were expressed TCRB transcripts, since all of the isolated RNA had been reverse transcribed. Sequencing used immunoSEQ multiplex PCR; TCRdb keeps in-frame clones, though not all of them. The profile shows more than 250,000 clones, around 15% of them singletons. Turning to this clone: Antigen specificity is unknown. Other nucleotide sequences from this sample produce the same CDR3.

Study-wide results and limits: Shortening that was moderate but significant affected the TCRB CDR3s of Type 1 diabetes patients in all four CD4+ subsets.

Input material: naive CD4+ T cells from blood. The TCR sequence derives from a man younger than 45 with type 1 diabetes.

CDR3 residues: CASSLGSYEQYF. CDR3 DNA sequence: TGTGCCAGCAGTTTGGGCAGCTACGAGCAGTACTTC. This chain joins TRBV28 and TRBJ2-7, with no clear D. The CDR3 is made up of 12 amino acids. Germline-derived CDR1 and CDR2 are MDHEN and SYDVKM. Trimming removed 3 bases at V and 3 bases at J, with 6 bases between.